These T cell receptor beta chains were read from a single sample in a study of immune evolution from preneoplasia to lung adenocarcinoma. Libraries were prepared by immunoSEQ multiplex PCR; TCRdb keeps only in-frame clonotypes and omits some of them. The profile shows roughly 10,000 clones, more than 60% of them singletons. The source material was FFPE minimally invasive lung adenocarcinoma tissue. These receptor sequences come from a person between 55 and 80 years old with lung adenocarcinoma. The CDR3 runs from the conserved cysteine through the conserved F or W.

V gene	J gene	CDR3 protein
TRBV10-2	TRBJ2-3	CASSSTDTQYF
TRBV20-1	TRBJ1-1	CSACVNTEAFF
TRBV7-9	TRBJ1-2	CASSKTQGARGYTF
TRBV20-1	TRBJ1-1	CSAGPRTEAFF
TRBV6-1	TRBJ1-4	CAISDSFEKLFF
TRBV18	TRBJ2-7	CASSPGTVSSYEQYF
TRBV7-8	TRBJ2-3	CASSGTPGLPTHTQYF
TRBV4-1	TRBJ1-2	CASSQDGDYGYTF
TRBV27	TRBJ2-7	CASSVWTATGSYEQYF
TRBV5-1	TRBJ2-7	CASSIGTPEGEQYF
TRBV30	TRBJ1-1	CAWGQVEAFF
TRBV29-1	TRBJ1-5	CSVEVTGAGAGNQPQHF
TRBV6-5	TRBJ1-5	CASSYSRGGDQPQHF
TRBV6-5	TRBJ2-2	CASSDRTGELFF
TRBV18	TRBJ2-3	CASSPLARVTGDTQYF
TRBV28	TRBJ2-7	CASSLAGGRYEQYF
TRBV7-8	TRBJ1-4	CASSLEATNEKLFF
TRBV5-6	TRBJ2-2	CASRVRELVSGELFF
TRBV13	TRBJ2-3	CASSHRDSPSTDTQYF
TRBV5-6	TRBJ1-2	CASSLEANYGYTF
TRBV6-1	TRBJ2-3	CASIGSSSTDTQYF
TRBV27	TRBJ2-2	CASSLTGDYLNTGELFF
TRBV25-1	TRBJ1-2	CASSDARTGEFGGYTF
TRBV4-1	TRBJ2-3	CASSQDLHRRATDTQYF
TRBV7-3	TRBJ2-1	CASSLTGSNEQFF
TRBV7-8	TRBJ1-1	CASSSQTRVPNTEAFF
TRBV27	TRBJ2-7	CASSLYRASEQYF
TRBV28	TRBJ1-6	CASSKRQGANSPLHF